The 14 T cell receptor beta chains reported below all come from one sample, sequenced in a study of shared clonotypes between healthy human individuals. TCRdb's table, derived via immunoSEQ multiplex PCR, lists solely in-frame clones and lacks some. Among over a million clones listed, 75% to 85% were seen once. Input material: memory CD4+ T cells from PBMCs. Subset given: CD45RA-negative fraction. The receptors were gathered from a young man in good health. Some clones in this sample may be carry-over from other donors' samples.

The genes are TRBV2 and TRBJ1-5, with D possibly matching TRBD1 (5 bases). Deletions cut 4 bases from V and 0 bases from J, with 13 bases between. There are 16 residues in the CDR3. CDR1 is SNHLY, CDR2 FYNNEI, per germline. CDR3 in amino acids: CASSGIRVNSNQPQHF. Written as DNA, the CDR3 is TGTGCCAGCAGTGGAATCAGGGTGAATAGCAATCAGCCCCAGCATTTT.

The genes are TRBV2 and TRBJ2-5; 7 bases agree with TRBD2. CDR1 SNHLY and CDR2 FYNNEI come from the germline V gene. Trimming took 9 bases from V and 1 from J; bases not matched to a gene: 2. The CDR3 spans 12 residues. The CDR3 region has the DNA TGTGCCAGGGAGCGGGGCCAAGAGACCCAGTACTTC. This encodes CARERGQETQYF.

The chain has TRBV7-8 and TRBJ2-7; D is possibly TRBD1 (6 bases). The V end lost 6 bases, the J end lost 5 bases, and 14 bases lay between the germline ends. The CDR3 sequence is 13 residues long. CDR1 is SGHVS and CDR2 is FQNEAQ in the germline V gene. DNA of the CDR3: TGTGCCAGCAGTAAACAGGGCTTAGACGAGCAGTACTTC. Its protein product is CASSKQGLDEQYF.

This sequence joins TRBV7-9 and TRBJ2-5; the D is unclear. The CDR3 runs to 14 residues. Germline values: CDR1 SEHNR, CDR2 FQNEAQ (reference sequence). Trimming took off 5 bases at V and 3 bases at J, with 13 bases between the two ends. CDR3 nucleotides: TGTGCCAGCAGCATGTGGCCAGAAAAAGAGACCCAGTACTTC. Protein: CASSMWPEKETQYF.

The chain couples TRBV28 to TRBJ1-2; 11 bases are shared with TRBD1. The germline V gene has CDR1 MDHEN and CDR2 SYDVKM. This CDR3 contains 15 residues. The V and J ends lost 7 bases and 5 bases, in that order; junction bases with no gene match: 9. In nucleotides, the CDR3 is TGTGCCAGCACCGTTCCTGGGACAGGGGGATATGGCTACACCTTC. Its protein is CASTVPGTGGYGYTF.

V gene TRBV19 combines with J gene TRBJ2-1; D is perhaps TRBD1 or TRBD2 (5 bases each). The germline V gene encodes CDR1 LNHDA and CDR2 SQIVND (reference sequence). This CDR3 has 14 residues. Trimming removed 7 bases at V and 15 bases at J, with 25 bases between. For the CDR3, the DNA is TGTGCCAGTATTCAGCCCGGGACCACGAAGGCGAGGTTCTTC. It encodes CASIQPGTTKARFF.

This clone was observed many times. Other DNA sequences from this sample encode an identical CDR3 as well. The V and J genes are TRBV5-1 and TRBJ2-7; weak D call: TRBD2 (6 bases). V was pared by 2 bases and J by 3 bases, with 9 bases between. The germline V gene encodes CDR1 SGHRS and CDR2 YFSETQ. This CDR3 has 13 amino acids. The chain's CDR3 is CASSFGGGYEQYF. In nucleotides, the CDR3 is TGCGCCAGCAGCTTCGGGGGTGGCTACGAGCAGTACTTC.

This clone has more than one count but fewer than ten. The rearrangement joins TRBV19 to TRBJ1-1; D perhaps matches TRBD1 (6 bases). Germline CDR1 LNHDA, CDR2 SQIVND (reference sequence). This CDR3 comprises 15 residues. Trimming shortened V by 5 bases and J by 1 base, and 14 bases separated the two germline ends. The CDR3 DNA reads TGTGCCAGTAGTTTAAGGGGACATACGAACACTGAAGCTTTCTTT. This codes for CASSLRGHTNTEAFF.

The gene calls are TRBV20-1 and TRBJ2-1, with no clear D. From germline, CDR1 is DFQATT and CDR2 SNEGSKA (reference sequence). The V and J ends lost 4 bases and 4 bases respectively, with 5 bases between them. There are 11 residues in the CDR3. As DNA, the CDR3 is TGCAGTGCTACGGTTTACAATGAGCAGTTCTTC. It codes for CSATVYNEQFF.

J is TRBJ1-1 and V is TRBV10-1; TRBD1 is a possible D gene (5 bases). Per germline, CDR1 WNHNN and CDR2 SYGVQD (reference sequence). Trimming cost V 4 bases and J 1 base, with 7 bases left between them. The CDR3 is 13 residues long. The CDR3, as DNA: TGCGCCAGCAGTGTTGGACAGAACACTGAAGCTTTCTTT. Protein product: CASSVGQNTEAFF.

For this clone: The same CDR3 also results from other DNA sequences found in this sample. The rearrangement links TRBV9 to TRBJ2-5; TRBD2 matches at 13 bases. After removal of 4 bases from V and 4 bases from J, the junction contained 1 base not matched to a gene. The CDR3 covers 14 residues. Germline V gene data show CDR1 as SGDLS and CDR2 as YYNGEE. The CDR3 protein is CASSRTSGRETQYF. In DNA form, the CDR3 reads TGTGCCAGCAGCCGGACTAGCGGGAGAGAGACCCAGTACTTC.

In nucleotides, the CDR3 is TGTGCCAGCAGTGAAGTTACACAGGAAGGTTGGGGCAATCAGCCCCAGCATTTT. This sequence encodes CASSEVTQEGWGNQPQHF. This rearrangement joins TRBV6-1 to TRBJ1-5; maybe TRBD1 (5 bases). V was clipped by 1 base and J by 2 bases, with 18 bases between them. This CDR3 is built from 18 residues. The germline V gene encodes CDR1 MNHNS and CDR2 SASEGT.

The V gene is TRBV6-5, the J gene TRBJ2-7; 9 nucleotides align to TRBD1. Germline CDR1 is MNHEY and CDR2 is SVGAGI. CDR3 length: 14 residues. With 6 bases clipped from V and 6 bases from J, the junction kept 9 bases outside the gene matches. CDR3 bases: TGTGCCAGCAGGCCCCCGGGACAGGGCTCCGAGCAGTACTTC. Translating it yields CASRPPGQGSEQYF.

This clone was seen just once. J is TRBJ1-2 and V is TRBV28, with D possibly matching TRBD1 (6 bases). With 3 bases removed from V and 5 bases from J, the gap between germline ends came to 13 bases. The CDR3 has 14 residues. Germline CDR1 reads MDHEN; CDR2 reads SYDVKM. CDR3 in amino acids: CASSFGQGPYGYTF. Written as DNA, the CDR3 is TGTGCCAGCAGTTTCGGGCAGGGGCCTTATGGCTACACCTTC.